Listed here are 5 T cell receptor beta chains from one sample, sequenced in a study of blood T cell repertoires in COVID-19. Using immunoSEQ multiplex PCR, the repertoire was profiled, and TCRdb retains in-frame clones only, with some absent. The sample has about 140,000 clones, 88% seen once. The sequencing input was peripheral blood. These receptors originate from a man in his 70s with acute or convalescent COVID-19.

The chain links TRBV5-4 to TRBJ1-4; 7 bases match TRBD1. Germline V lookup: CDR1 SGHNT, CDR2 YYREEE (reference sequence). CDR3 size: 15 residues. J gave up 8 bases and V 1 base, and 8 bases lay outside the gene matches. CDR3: CASSLNRGVGEKLFF. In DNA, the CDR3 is TGTGCCAGCAGCTTGAACAGGGGAGTGGGGGAAAAACTGTTTTTT.

CDR3 region: CAISDGGLGTEAFF. CDR3 nucleotide sequence: TGTGCCATCAGTGATGGGGGCTTGGGGACTGAAGCTTTCTTT. This chain links TRBV10-3 with TRBJ1-1, with D tentatively TRBD1 (6 bases). Germline V gene lookup returns CDR1 ENHRY and CDR2 SYGVKD. The V and J ends lost 3 bases and 5 bases respectively, with 13 bases between them. CDR3 size: 14 residues.

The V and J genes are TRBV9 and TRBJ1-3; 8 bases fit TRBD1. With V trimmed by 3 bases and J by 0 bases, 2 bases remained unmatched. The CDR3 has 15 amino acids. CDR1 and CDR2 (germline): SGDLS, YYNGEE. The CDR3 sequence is CASSATGGSGNTIYF. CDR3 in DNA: TGTGCCAGCAGCGCCACAGGGGGCTCTGGAAACACCATATATTTT.

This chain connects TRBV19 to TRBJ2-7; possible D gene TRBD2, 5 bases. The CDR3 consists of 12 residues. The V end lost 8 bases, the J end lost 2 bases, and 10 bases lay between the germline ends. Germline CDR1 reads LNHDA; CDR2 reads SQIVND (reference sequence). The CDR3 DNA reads TGTGCCAGTTCGGAGGTCCCCTACGAGCAGTACTTC. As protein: CASSEVPYEQYF. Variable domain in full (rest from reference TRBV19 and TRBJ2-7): DGGITQSPKYLFRKEGQNVTLSCEQNLNHDAMYWYRQDPGQGLRLIYYSQIVNDFQKGDIAEGYSVSREKKESFPLTVTSAQKNPTAFYLCASSEVPYEQYFGPGTRLTVT.

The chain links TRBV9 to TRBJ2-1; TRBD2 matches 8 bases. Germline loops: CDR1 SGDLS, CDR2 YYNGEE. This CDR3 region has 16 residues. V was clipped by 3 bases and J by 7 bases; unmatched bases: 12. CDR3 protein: CASSGAPGLVHNEQFF. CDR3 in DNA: TGTGCCAGCAGCGGGGCTCCGGGACTAGTTCATAATGAGCAGTTCTTC.